The 16 T cell receptor beta chains reported below all come from one sample, sequenced in a study of blood T cell repertoires in COVID-19 (dated by TCRdb to the early 2020s). Receptors were amplified or captured by the immunoSEQ multiplex PCR assay. Imported from immuneACCESS, the table was reduced by TCRdb to in-frame sequences with V and J called. These copies leave out some clones; in studies compared against another copy, an unresolved V gene accounts for under half, and the cause of the remainder is not known. For this sample there are about 200,000 clones; 70% to 85% appear just once. The ten largest clonotypes hold approximately 4.7% of the sample. The sequenced material came from PBMCs or T cells enriched from blood (not recorded which). The receptors were gathered from a woman in her sixties or seventies with acute COVID-19.

In its sample, this clone was seen a few times. This chain joins TRBV27 and TRBJ2-7; TRBD2 might be the D (6 bases). The germline V gene has CDR1 MNHEY and CDR2 SMNVEV (reference sequence). This CDR3 region has 13 residues. The V end was cut by 0 bases, the J end by 7 bases, with 10 bases between. The DNA for the CDR3 is TGTGCCAGCAGTTTATCCCCGGCGGGAGAGCAGTACTTC. It yields the protein CASSLSPAGEQYF.

The chain combines TRBV11-3 with TRBJ2-5; D is undetermined. CDR1 and CDR2 from the germline V gene are SGHNT and YENEEA. The CDR3 spans 14 residues. The V and J ends lost 1 base and 5 bases respectively, with 11 bases between them. The CDR3 region is CASSLGGSGETQYF. CDR3 sequence (DNA): TGTGCCAGCAGCTTAGGCGGATCCGGTGAGACCCAGTACTTC.

The sample holds one count of this clone. This chain links TRBV10-3 with TRBJ2-6, with TRBD2 matching over 11 bases. Trimming took 7 bases from V and 2 from J; bases not matched to a gene: 4. The CDR3 has 16 residues. The germline V gene has CDR1 ENHRY and CDR2 SYGVKD. The CDR3 sequence is CAIKVSGGAGANVLTF. CDR3 coding DNA: TGTGCCATCAAGGTTAGCGGGGGGGCTGGGGCCAACGTCCTGACTTTC.

The genes are TRBV2 and TRBJ1-5; 7 nucleotides line up with TRBD1. Germline lookup yields CDR1 SNHLY and CDR2 FYNNEI. CDR3 length: 14 residues. The V gene end was trimmed by 7 bases and the J gene end by 7 bases; junction bases not matched to a gene: 10. The CDR3 protein is CASMVTGAGQPQHF. For the CDR3, the DNA is TGTGCCAGCATGGTAACAGGGGCAGGGCAGCCCCAGCATTTT. Variable domain in full (rest from reference TRBV2 and TRBJ1-5): EPEVTQTPSHQVTQMGQEVILRCVPISNHLYFYWYRQILGQKVEFLVSFYNNEISEKSEIFDDQFSVERPDGSNFTLKIRSTKLEDSAMYFCASMVTGAGQPQHFGDGTRLSIL.

J is TRBJ1-5 and V is TRBV19; D ambiguous. This CDR3 spans 13 amino acids. Trimming pared 6 bases from V and 6 bases from J, leaving 12 bases between. CDR1 is LNHDA and CDR2 is SQIVND in the germline V gene (reference sequence). The CDR3 spells CASSGINGQPQHF. The DNA for the CDR3 is TGTGCCAGTAGCGGGATTAATGGTCAGCCCCAGCATTTT.

This chain uses TRBV7-8 with TRBJ2-3; weak D call: TRBD2 (5 bases). V lost 2 bases and J 6 bases, leaving 21 bases between the germline ends. This CDR3 spans 17 amino acids. Germline V gene lookup returns CDR1 SGHVS and CDR2 FQNEAQ. The CDR3 DNA sequence: TGTGCCAGCAGCTTAACGGTCGGCAGGAGGTTAGGGGATACGCAGTATTTT. The encoded protein is CASSLTVGRRLGDTQYF.

Worth noting for this clone: Other DNA variants within this sample encode the same CDR3. The chain employs TRBV12-3 or TRBV12-4 and TRBJ1-2; D unresolved. The CDR3 consists of 13 residues. The V end lost 3 bases, the J end lost 4 bases, and 9 bases lay between the germline ends. CDR3 bases: TGTGCCAGCAGTTTGATGGCGGGCTATGGCTACACCTTC. Its protein is CASSLMAGYGYTF.

DNA of the CDR3: TGTGCCATCGGAGGGGTTTATTCACCCCTCCACTTT. Residues: CAIGGVYSPLHF. The chain carries TRBV6-5 and TRBJ1-6, with D possibly matching TRBD1 (5 bases). Looked up from germline, CDR1 is MNHEY and CDR2 is SVGAGI. The CDR3 runs to 12 residues. The V end was cut by 10 bases, the J end by 8 bases, with 12 bases between.

V gene TRBV7-2 combines with J gene TRBJ1-2; no clear D. V was clipped by 2 bases and J by 4 bases, with 11 bases between them. The CDR3 runs 14 residues. CDR1 and CDR2 (germline): SGHTA, FQGNSA. CDR3 sequence: CASSLSDSPYGYTF. The CDR3 DNA reads TGTGCCAGCAGCTTATCCGACTCGCCCTATGGCTACACCTTC.

CDR3: CASSQDMAGNLVPNYGYTF. The CDR3 bases are TGCGCCAGCAGCCAAGATATGGCAGGGAACTTAGTTCCTAACTATGGCTACACCTTC. The V and J genes are TRBV4-3 and TRBJ1-2; a weak D match, TRBD1 (5 bases). Trimming took off 0 bases at V and 0 bases at J, with 20 bases between the two ends. This CDR3 is 19 amino acids long. Germline assignment: CDR1 LGHNA and CDR2 YSLEER.

The genes are TRBV18 and TRBJ1-2; no clear D gene. CDR1 and CDR2 from the germline V gene are KGHSH and LQKENI. Trimming left V 4 bases short and J 8 bases short, with 8 bases between. The CDR3 has 11 amino acids. DNA for the CDR3: TGTGCCAGCTCACGACTCGGAGGCTACACCTTC. Its protein product is CASSRLGGYTF.

The rearrangement uses TRBV27 and TRBJ2-7, with D maybe TRBD2 (5 bases). The CDR3 length is 16 residues. Germline loops: CDR1 MNHEY, CDR2 SMNVEV (reference sequence). The V and J ends lost 8 bases and 0 bases respectively, with 20 bases between them. The CDR3 spells CASAMRAMGISYEQYF. As DNA, the CDR3 is TGTGCCAGCGCTATGCGGGCCATGGGGATCTCCTACGAGCAGTACTTC.

The genes are TRBV11-2 and TRBJ1-6; 7 positions match TRBD1. The CDR3 is 15 residues long. The junction had 10 bases not matched to a gene; V was cut back by 6 bases and J by 8 bases. Germline lookup yields CDR1 SGHAT and CDR2 FQNNGV. As DNA, the CDR3 is TGTGCCAGCAGACGTGACAGGGATCGGGATTCACCCCTCCACTTT. Protein product: CASRRDRDRDSPLHF.

The chain combines TRBV14 with TRBJ1-6, with D possibly TRBD1 on 5 matching bases. Trimming pared 7 bases from V and 10 bases from J, leaving 14 bases between. The length of the CDR3 is 13 residues. Germline lookup yields CDR1 SGHDN and CDR2 FVKESK. CDR3 sequence (DNA): TGTGCCAGCAATCGGCAGGGCGACTCACCCCTCCACTTT. This codes for CASNRQGDSPLHF.

This chain links TRBV4-3 with TRBJ1-2, with 7 bases matching TRBD1. The germline V gene has CDR1 LGHNA and CDR2 YSLEER. J lost 8 bases, V lost 2 bases, and 11 bases had no gene match. This CDR3 is 15 amino acids long. The CDR3 reads CASSQWEQGQWGYTF. As DNA, the CDR3 is TGCGCCAGCAGCCAATGGGAACAGGGGCAATGGGGCTACACCTTC.

The V and J genes are TRBV10-2 and TRBJ2-7, with 9 positions matching TRBD2. J gave up 3 bases and V 0 bases, and 3 bases lay outside the gene matches. CDR1 is WSHSY, CDR2 SAAADI, per germline. The CDR3 runs to 15 residues. CDR3 sequence reads: CASSESGSGSYEQYF. In DNA form, the CDR3 reads TGCGCCAGCAGTGAGTCTGGTAGCGGGAGCTACGAGCAGTACTTC.